The 29 T cell receptor beta chains given below trace back to one sample, sequenced in a study of cytomegalovirus exposure and HLA in healthy donors. The PCR ran on 60 Vbeta and 13 Jbeta primers. Assay used: immunoSEQ multiplex PCR; TCRdb lists only in-frame clones, some missing. The data show roughly 160,000 clones, over 80% seen once. Sequenced: PBMCs. These receptor sequences come from a male donor in good health and CMV-seronegative.

V usage is TRBV21-1 and J usage is TRBJ2-1; the table calls TRBD2, which could not be checked here. TRBV21-1 corresponds to a pseudogene. CDR3 length: 17 amino acids. This chain's CDR3 is CASSQATSTAGLDEQFF. The DNA for the CDR3 is TGTGCCAGCAGCCAGGCCACCTCGACGGCGGGGTTGGATGAGCAGTTCTTC.

This chain joins TRBV19 and TRBJ1-5, with D unclear. V lost 0 bases, J lost 3 bases, and 12 bases lay in between. This CDR3 contains 16 residues. Germline lookup yields CDR1 LNHDA and CDR2 SQIVND (reference sequence). This CDR3 reads CASSIDRVQPNQPQHF. The CDR3 bases are TGTGCCAGTAGTATAGATCGGGTACAACCCAATCAGCCCCAGCATTTT. The full variable domain, with the rest looked up from reference TRBV19 and TRBJ1-5, is DGGITQSPKYLFRKEGQNVTLSCEQNLNHDAMYWYRQDPGQGLRLIYYSQIVNDFQKGDIAEGYSVSREKKESFPLTVTSAQKNPTAFYLCASSIDRVQPNQPQHFGDGTRLSIL.

The rearrangement links TRBV19 to TRBJ2-7, with 7 bases matching TRBD1. This CDR3 has 15 residues. Losses at the gene ends were 3 bases for V and 1 base for J; bases not matched to a gene: 6. CDR1 and CDR2 (germline): LNHDA, SQIVND (reference sequence). In DNA, the CDR3 is TGTGCCAGTAGTATTTCCTGGGACAGTTCCTACGAGCAGTACTTC. Translated, it gives CASSISWDSSYEQYF. The full variable domain, rest sourced from reference TRBV19 and TRBJ2-7, is DGGITQSPKYLFRKEGQNVTLSCEQNLNHDAMYWYRQDPGQGLRLIYYSQIVNDFQKGDIAEGYSVSREKKESFPLTVTSAQKNPTAFYLCASSISWDSSYEQYFGPGTRLTVT.

The chain carries TRBV30 and TRBJ1-4; the match to TRBD1 covers 7 bases. This CDR3 has 11 amino acids. The V gene end was trimmed by 4 bases and the J gene end by 8 bases; junction bases not matched to a gene: 1. Germline CDR1 GTSNPN, CDR2 SVGIG (reference sequence). The CDR3 sequence: CAWKGQEKLFF. DNA of the CDR3: TGTGCCTGGAAGGGACAGGAAAAACTGTTTTTT.

V gene TRBV15 combines with J gene TRBJ1-5; D call uncertain. The V end was cut by 1 base, the J end by 4 bases, with 8 bases between. CDR1 is LNHNV, CDR2 YYDKDF, per germline (reference sequence). The CDR3 runs to 14 residues. The CDR3 reads CATSRGPMNQPQHF. The CDR3 coding sequence is TGTGCCACCAGCAGAGGGCCGATGAATCAGCCCCAGCATTTT.

The chain carries TRBV6-1 and TRBJ1-2; D not certain. CDR1 and CDR2 (germline): MNHNS, SASEGT. The CDR3 runs 13 residues. Between the trimmed V and J ends, which lost 3 bases and 5 bases, there was a span of 10 bases. The CDR3 bases are TGTGCCAGCAGTGAGTACAGACGGTATGGCTACACCTTC. Translating gives CASSEYRRYGYTF.

This sequence joins TRBV6-5 and TRBJ2-5; perhaps TRBD1 as D (8 bases). The assigned J gene may be wrong: the sequence end matches TRBJ2-7 better. CDR1 is MNHEY, CDR2 SVGAGI, per germline. This CDR3 spans 15 amino acids. The CDR3 here is CASSSGTGIAYEQYF. The DNA of the CDR3 is TGTGCCAGCAGTAGCGGGACAGGAATTGCCTACGAGCAGTACTTC.

The J gene is TRBJ1-1, the V gene TRBV30; D might be TRBD1 (6 bases). V was trimmed by 0 bases and J by 2 bases, leaving 13 bases between them. There are 15 residues in the CDR3. Germline V gene sequence: CDR1 GTSNPN, CDR2 SVGIG (reference sequence). The CDR3 DNA sequence: TGTGCCTGGAGTGTCCCCGACAGGAGCAACACTGAAGCTTTCTTT. This codes for CAWSVPDRSNTEAFF.

The rearrangement uses TRBV19 and TRBJ2-7; no clear D. V was pared by 0 bases and J by 0 bases, with 9 bases between. This CDR3 is 15 amino acids long. Germline V CDR1 and CDR2: LNHDA, SQIVND (reference sequence). The CDR3 DNA sequence: TGTGCCAGTAGTATAGACCGGGTTCCCTCCTACGAGCAGTACTTC. This translates into CASSIDRVPSYEQYF.

The chain couples TRBV4-1 to TRBJ2-7, with TRBD2 matching over 13 bases. Trimming cost V 1 base and J 11 bases; bases outside gene matches: 5. The CDR3 is 14 amino acids. CDR1 and CDR2 (germline): MGHRA, YSYEKL. CDR3 sequence reads: CASSQVGLAGKKYF. The CDR3 DNA follows: TGCGCCAGCAGCCAAGTGGGACTAGCGGGGAAGAAGTACTTC.

J is TRBJ1-4 and V is TRBV16; D unclear. The V gene lost 4 bases and the J gene lost 3 bases, with 21 bases spanning the gap. The germline CDR1 and CDR2 sequences are KGHSY and FQNENV. CDR3 size: 18 residues. The CDR3 is CASSRVPAGGWANEKLFF. The CDR3 DNA reads as TGTGCCAGCAGCCGCGTCCCAGCGGGTGGATGGGCTAATGAAAAACTGTTTTTT. The whole variable domain, remainder taken from reference TRBV16 and TRBJ1-4, is GEEVAQTPKHLVRGEGQKAKLYCAPIKGHSYVFWYQQVLKNEFKFLISFQNENVFDETGMPKERFSAKCLPNSPCSLEIQATKLEDSAVYFCASSRVPAGGWANEKLFFGSGTQLSVL.

This clone has only one observation. The chain couples TRBV10-3 to TRBJ1-3; D gene uncertain. Germline V gene data show CDR1 as ENHRY and CDR2 as SYGVKD. The CDR3 runs to 15 residues. Deletions cut 4 bases from V and 4 bases from J, with 14 bases between. The CDR3, as DNA: TGTGCCATCAGTGTGGGCTGGGAGTCCGGAAACACCATATATTTT. Translating it yields CAISVGWESGNTIYF.

The genes are TRBV4-3 and TRBJ2-4; D may be TRBD1 (5 bases). Per the germline V gene, CDR1 is LGHNA and CDR2 is YSLEER. The V end was cut by 0 bases, the J end by 7 bases, with 10 bases between. The CDR3 runs to 14 residues. CDR3: CASSQERGWNIQYF. The CDR3 region has the DNA TGCGCCAGCAGCCAAGAAAGGGGCTGGAACATTCAGTACTTC.

V usage is TRBV5-4 and J usage is TRBJ1-2; 8 bases fit TRBD1. Per the germline V gene, CDR1 is SGHNT and CDR2 is YYREEE (reference sequence). V gave up 0 bases and J gave up 8 bases; unmatched junction bases: 9. The CDR3 loop spans 15 amino acids. DNA for the CDR3: TGTGCCAGCAGCTTGGCAGGAGGACAGGGATCCGGCTACACCTTC. It translates to CASSLAGGQGSGYTF.

The chain employs TRBV4-3 and TRBJ1-1; D is unresolved. Trimming shortened V by 0 bases and J by 4 bases, and 9 bases separated the two germline ends. The CDR3 runs 14 residues. Looked up from germline, CDR1 is LGHNA and CDR2 is YSLEER. CDR3 sequence (DNA): TGCGCCAGCAGCCAAGACCCGGGTATCACTGAAGCTTTCTTT. This translates into CASSQDPGITEAFF.

The sample holds one count of this clone. The CDR3 coding sequence is TGCAGCGCCCGGACTAGCGGGGGGGCCGGGGAGACCCAGTACTTC. Its translation: CSARTSGGAGETQYF. The genes are TRBV29-1 and TRBJ2-5, with TRBD2 matching over 15 bases. The trim removed 7 bases at V and 5 bases at J, leaving 8 bases unmatched. The CDR3 is 15 residues long. The germline V gene has CDR1 SQVTM and CDR2 ANQGSEA.

The gene calls are TRBV6-1 and TRBJ1-1, with TRBD1 matching over 7 bases. Germline V lookup: CDR1 MNHNS, CDR2 SASEGT. With 0 bases clipped from V and 6 bases from J, the junction kept 10 bases outside the gene matches. The CDR3 consists of 16 residues. This CDR3 is CASSEAGTALGAEAFF. CDR3 sequence (DNA): TGTGCCAGCAGTGAAGCGGGGACAGCATTGGGAGCTGAAGCTTTCTTT.

The V and J genes are TRBV18 and TRBJ2-5; D is possibly TRBD1 (5 bases). This CDR3 contains 13 residues. V was shortened by 3 bases and J by 5 bases, with 10 bases between the two germline ends. The germline gives CDR1 KGHSH, CDR2 LQKENI. The CDR3 DNA sequence: TGTGCCAGCTCACCTAGGACATCGGAGACCCAGTACTTC. This gives the protein CASSPRTSETQYF.

V usage is TRBV19 and J usage is TRBJ2-2; TRBD2 might be the D (6 bases). Trimming shortened V by 4 bases and J by 0 bases, and 12 bases separated the two germline ends. Per the germline V gene, CDR1 is LNHDA and CDR2 is SQIVND (reference sequence). This CDR3 comprises 16 residues. The CDR3 region is CASSTQTGANTGELFF. CDR3 coding DNA: TGTGCCAGTAGTACACAAACGGGGGCGAACACCGGGGAGCTGTTTTTT.

CDR3 DNA: TGTGCCAGCAGTTCCACAGGGTTACCGACTAATGAAAAACTGTTTTTT. It codes for CASSSTGLPTNEKLFF. The J gene is TRBJ1-4, the V gene TRBV27, with D tentatively TRBD1 (6 bases). The V end was cut by 4 bases, the J end by 2 bases, with 14 bases between. The CDR3 runs 16 residues. Per the germline V gene, CDR1 is MNHEY and CDR2 is SMNVEV (reference sequence). Together with reference TRBV27 and TRBJ1-4, the CDR3 gives the full variable domain: EAQVTQNPRYLITVTGKKLTVTCSQNMNHEYMSWYRQDPGLGLRQIYYSMNVEVTDKGDVPEGYKVSRKEKRNFPLILESPSPNQTSLYFCASSSTGLPTNEKLFFGSGTQLSVL.

This chain connects TRBV2 to TRBJ1-1; TRBD1 is a possible D gene (6 bases). Germline V lookup: CDR1 SNHLY, CDR2 FYNNEI. Trimming cost V 5 bases and J 1 base, with 8 bases left between them. There are 13 residues in the CDR3. The CDR3 DNA reads as TGTGCCAGCAGTATACAGGGGAACACTGAAGCTTTCTTT. Amino acids: CASSIQGNTEAFF.

This clone came up a few times. The chain employs TRBV29-1 and TRBJ2-4, with D perhaps matching TRBD1 (5 bases). The germline CDR1 and CDR2 sequences are SQVTM and ANQGSEA. This CDR3 contains 13 residues. Deletions cut 2 bases from V and 8 bases from J, with 13 bases between. Here the CDR3 DNA reads TGCAGCGTTGAATTGGGGCGCAGGTACATTCAGTACTTC. This encodes CSVELGRRYIQYF.

The table lists this clone with a count of one. The J gene is TRBJ2-2, the V gene TRBV27, with a tentative D call TRBD2 (6 bases). Trimming took off 5 bases at V and 0 bases at J, with 16 bases between the two ends. Germline-derived CDR1 and CDR2 are MNHEY and SMNVEV (reference sequence). The CDR3 loop spans 17 amino acids. In nucleotides, the CDR3 is TGTGCCAGCAGTCCCCAATGGACTATTTCGAACACCGGGGAGCTGTTTTTT. It yields the protein CASSPQWTISNTGELFF.

V is TRBV5-1 and J is TRBJ1-1; D possibly corresponds to TRBD1 (6 bases). CDR1 is SGHRS, CDR2 YFSETQ, per germline. V shed 8 bases and J shed 4 bases, with 18 bases lying between them. CDR3 length: 14 residues. The CDR3 nucleotides are TGCGCCAGTAAACCACAGGGCCAGGCCACTGAAGCTTTCTTT. Translating it yields CASKPQGQATEAFF. The full variable domain, rest sourced from reference TRBV5-1 and TRBJ1-1, is KAGVTQTPRYLIKTRGQQVTLSCSPISGHRSVSWYQQTPGQGLQFLFEYFSETQRNKGNFPGRFSGRQFSNSRSEMNVSTLELGDSALYLCASKPQGQATEAFFGQGTRLTVV.

The CDR3: CATSREGQGYGYTF. Written as DNA, the CDR3 is TGTGCCACCAGCAGAGAAGGCCAGGGATATGGCTACACCTTC. The chain joins TRBV15 to TRBJ1-2; possibly TRBD1 for D (5 bases). Looked up from germline, CDR1 is LNHNV and CDR2 is YYDKDF (reference sequence). The germline V and J ends were trimmed by 0 bases and 5 bases, with 10 bases remaining between them. The CDR3 consists of 14 residues.

Of note for this clone: This sample also contains other DNA sequences that code for the same CDR3. This chain joins TRBV5-4 and TRBJ1-6; D not resolved. The CDR3 covers 14 residues. With 0 bases removed from V and 5 bases from J, the gap between germline ends came to 6 bases. Per the germline V gene, CDR1 is SGHNT and CDR2 is YYREEE (reference sequence). The DNA for the CDR3 is TGTGCCAGCAGCTTGGGGCAGGATAATTCACCCCTCCACTTT. It yields the protein CASSLGQDNSPLHF.

The V gene is TRBV5-6, the J gene TRBJ1-1, with TRBD1 identical over 8 bases. With 9 bases clipped from V and 2 bases from J, the junction kept 9 bases outside the gene matches. The germline V gene has CDR1 SGHDT and CDR2 YYEEEE. The CDR3 is 14 amino acids. The CDR3 here is CATRQGLINTEAFF. CDR3 nucleotide sequence: TGTGCCACACGACAGGGGCTTATCAACACTGAAGCTTTCTTT.

The chain links TRBV5-4 to TRBJ2-2, with D maybe TRBD2 (5 bases). CDR1 and CDR2 from the germline V gene are SGHNT and YYREEE (reference sequence). V was clipped by 4 bases and J by 4 bases, with 17 bases between them. The CDR3 has 16 residues. The CDR3 is CASSPALTSATGELFF. The CDR3 DNA sequence: TGTGCCAGCAGCCCCGCCCTCACTAGTGCCACCGGGGAGCTGTTTTTT.

V and J are TRBV10-3 and TRBJ1-2; maybe TRBD1 (6 bases). The CDR3 has 12 amino acids. V was cut by 10 bases and J by 2 bases, with 11 bases left in between. Germline CDR1 and CDR2: ENHRY and SYGVKD. The DNA of the CDR3 is TGTGCCACTCTGGACAGAAACTATGGCTACACCTTC. It codes for CATLDRNYGYTF.